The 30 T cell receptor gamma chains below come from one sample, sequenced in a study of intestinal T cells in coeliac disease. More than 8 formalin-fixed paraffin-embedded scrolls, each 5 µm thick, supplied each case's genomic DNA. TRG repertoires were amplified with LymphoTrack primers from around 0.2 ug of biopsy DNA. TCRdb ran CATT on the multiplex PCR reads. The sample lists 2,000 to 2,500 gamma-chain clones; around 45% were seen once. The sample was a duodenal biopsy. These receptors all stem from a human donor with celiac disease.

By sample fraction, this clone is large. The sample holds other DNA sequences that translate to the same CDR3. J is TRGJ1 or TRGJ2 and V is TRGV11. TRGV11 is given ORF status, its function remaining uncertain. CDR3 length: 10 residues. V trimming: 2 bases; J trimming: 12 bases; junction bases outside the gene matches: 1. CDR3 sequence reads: CACWIRPKLF. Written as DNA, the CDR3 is TGTGCCTGCTGGATTAGGCCGAAACTCTTT.

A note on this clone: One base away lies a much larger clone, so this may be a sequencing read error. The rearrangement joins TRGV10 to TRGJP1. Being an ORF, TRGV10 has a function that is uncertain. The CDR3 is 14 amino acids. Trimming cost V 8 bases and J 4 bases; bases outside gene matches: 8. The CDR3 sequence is CAAWDYITGWFKIF. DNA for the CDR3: TGTGCTGCGTGGGATTATATCACTGGTTGGTTCAAGATATTT.

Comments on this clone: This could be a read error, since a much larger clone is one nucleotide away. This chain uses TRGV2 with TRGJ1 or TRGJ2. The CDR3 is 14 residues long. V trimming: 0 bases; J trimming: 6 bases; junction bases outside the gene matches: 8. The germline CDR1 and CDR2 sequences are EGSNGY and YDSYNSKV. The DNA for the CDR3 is TGTGCCACCTGGGACGGGCCAGGTGGTTATAAGAAACTCTTT. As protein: CATWDGPGGYKKLF.

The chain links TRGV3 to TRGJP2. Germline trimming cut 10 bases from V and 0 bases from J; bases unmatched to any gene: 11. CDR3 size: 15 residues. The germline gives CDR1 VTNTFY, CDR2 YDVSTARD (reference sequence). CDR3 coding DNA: TGTGCCACTCGGGGAGTCTATAGTAGTGATTGGATCAAGACGTTT. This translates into CATRGVYSSDWIKTF.

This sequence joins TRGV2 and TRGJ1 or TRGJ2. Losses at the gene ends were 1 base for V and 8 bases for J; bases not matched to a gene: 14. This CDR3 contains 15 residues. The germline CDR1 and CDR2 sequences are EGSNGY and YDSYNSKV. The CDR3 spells CATWDGPDPGDKKLF. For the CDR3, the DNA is TGTGCCACCTGGGACGGCCCCGATCCGGGGGATAAGAAACTCTTT.

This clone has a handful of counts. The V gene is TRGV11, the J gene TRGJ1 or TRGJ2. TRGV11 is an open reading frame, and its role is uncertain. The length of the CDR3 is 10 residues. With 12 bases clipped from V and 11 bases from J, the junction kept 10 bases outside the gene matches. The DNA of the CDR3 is TGTGCCTGCGCACTTAGGGAGAAACTCTTT. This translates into CACALREKLF.

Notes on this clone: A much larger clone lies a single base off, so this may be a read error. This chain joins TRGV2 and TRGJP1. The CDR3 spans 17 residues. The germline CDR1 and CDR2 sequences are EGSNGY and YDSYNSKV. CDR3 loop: CATWDGLLDTAGWFKIF. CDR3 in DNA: TGTGCCACCTGGGACGGGCTTCTGGATACCGCTGGTTGGTTCAAGATATTT.

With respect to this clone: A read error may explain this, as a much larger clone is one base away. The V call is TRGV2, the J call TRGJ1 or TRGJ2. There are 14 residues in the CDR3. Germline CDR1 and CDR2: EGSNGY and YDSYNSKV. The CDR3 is CATWGGRNYYKKLF. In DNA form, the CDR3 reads TGTGCCACCTGGGGCGGGCGGAATTATTATAAGAAACTCTTT.

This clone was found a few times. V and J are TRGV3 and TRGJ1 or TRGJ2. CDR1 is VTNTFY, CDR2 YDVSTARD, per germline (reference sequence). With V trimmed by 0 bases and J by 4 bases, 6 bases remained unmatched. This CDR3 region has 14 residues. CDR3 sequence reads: CATWDRPEYYKKLF. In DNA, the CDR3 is TGTGCCACCTGGGACAGGCCGGAATATTATAAGAAACTCTTT.

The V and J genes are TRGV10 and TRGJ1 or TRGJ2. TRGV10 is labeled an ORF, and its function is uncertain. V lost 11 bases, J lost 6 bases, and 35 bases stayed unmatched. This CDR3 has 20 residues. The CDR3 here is CAADPPFDGNTPSSTYKKLF. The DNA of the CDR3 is TGTGCTGCGGACCCGCCCTTCGACGGGAATACCCCCTCCTCCACTTATAAGAAACTCTTT.

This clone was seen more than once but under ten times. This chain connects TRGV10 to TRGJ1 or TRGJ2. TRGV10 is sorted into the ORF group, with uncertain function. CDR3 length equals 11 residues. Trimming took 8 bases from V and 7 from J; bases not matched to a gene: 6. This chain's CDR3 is CAAWEGYKKLF. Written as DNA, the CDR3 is TGTGCTGCGTGGGAGGGCTATAAGAAACTCTTT.

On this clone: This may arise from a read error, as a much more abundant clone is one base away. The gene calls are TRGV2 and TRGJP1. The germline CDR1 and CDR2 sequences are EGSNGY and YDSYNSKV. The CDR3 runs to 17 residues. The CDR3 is CATRDGLLDTTGWFKIF. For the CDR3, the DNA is TGTGCCACCCGGGACGGGCTTCTGGATACCACTGGTTGGTTCAAGATATTT.

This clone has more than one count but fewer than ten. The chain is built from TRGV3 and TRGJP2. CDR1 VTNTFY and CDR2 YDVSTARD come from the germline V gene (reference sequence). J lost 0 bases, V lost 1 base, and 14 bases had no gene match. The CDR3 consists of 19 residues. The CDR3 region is CATWDSPLLLYSSDWIKTF. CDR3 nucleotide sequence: TGTGCCACCTGGGACAGTCCACTCCTACTATATAGTAGTGATTGGATCAAGACGTTT.

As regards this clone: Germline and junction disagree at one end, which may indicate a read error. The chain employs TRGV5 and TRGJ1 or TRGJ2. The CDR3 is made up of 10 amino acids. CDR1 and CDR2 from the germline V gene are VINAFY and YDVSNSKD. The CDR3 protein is CATWDTKKLF. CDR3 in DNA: TGCGCCACCTGGGACACTAAGAAACTCTTT.

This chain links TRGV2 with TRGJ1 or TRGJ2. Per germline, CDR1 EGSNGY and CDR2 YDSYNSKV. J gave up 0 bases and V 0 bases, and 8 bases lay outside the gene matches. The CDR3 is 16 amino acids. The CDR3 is CATWDGPQSNYYKKLF. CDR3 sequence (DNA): TGTGCCACCTGGGACGGGCCGCAGTCGAATTATTATAAGAAACTCTTT.

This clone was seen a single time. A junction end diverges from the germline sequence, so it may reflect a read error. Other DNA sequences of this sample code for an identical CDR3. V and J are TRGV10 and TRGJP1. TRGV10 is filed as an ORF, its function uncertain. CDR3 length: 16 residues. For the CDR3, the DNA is TGTGCTGCGTGGGATCCCCTCGGGGCCACTGGTTGGTTCAAGATATTC. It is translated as CAAWDPLGATGWFKIF.

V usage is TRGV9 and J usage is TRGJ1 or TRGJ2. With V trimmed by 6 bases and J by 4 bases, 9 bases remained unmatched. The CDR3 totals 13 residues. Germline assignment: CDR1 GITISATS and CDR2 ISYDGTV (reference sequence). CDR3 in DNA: TGTGCCTTGTGGAAGGAAGTATATTATAAGAAACTCTTT. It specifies CALWKEVYYKKLF.

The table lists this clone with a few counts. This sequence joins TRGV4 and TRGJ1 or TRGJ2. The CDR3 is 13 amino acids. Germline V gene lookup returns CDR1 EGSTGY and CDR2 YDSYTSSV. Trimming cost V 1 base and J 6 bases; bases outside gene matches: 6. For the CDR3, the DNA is TGTGCCACCTGGGATGGCCCCCCTTATAAGAAACTCTTT. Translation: CATWDGPPYKKLF.

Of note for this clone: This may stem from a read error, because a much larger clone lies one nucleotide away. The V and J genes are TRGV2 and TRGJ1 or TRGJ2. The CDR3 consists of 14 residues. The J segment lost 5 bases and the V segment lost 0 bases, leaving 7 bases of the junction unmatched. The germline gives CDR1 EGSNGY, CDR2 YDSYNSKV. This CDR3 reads CATWDGPKHYKKLF. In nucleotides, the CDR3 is TGTGCCACCTGGGACGGGCCAAAGCATTATAAGAAACTCTTT.

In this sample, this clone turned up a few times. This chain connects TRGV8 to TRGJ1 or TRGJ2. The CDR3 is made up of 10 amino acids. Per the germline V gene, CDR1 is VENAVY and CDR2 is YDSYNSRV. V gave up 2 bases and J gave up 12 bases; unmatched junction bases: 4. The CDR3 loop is CATWDKTKLF. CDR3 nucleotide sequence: TGTGCCACCTGGGATAAGACGAAACTCTTT.

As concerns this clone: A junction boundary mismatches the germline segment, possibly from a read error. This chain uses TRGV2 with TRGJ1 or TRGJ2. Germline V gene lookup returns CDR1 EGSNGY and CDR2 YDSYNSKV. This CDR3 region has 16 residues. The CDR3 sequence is CATWDGGMGNYYKKLF. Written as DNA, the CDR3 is TGTGCCACCTGGGACGGGGGAATGGGTAATTATTATAAGAAACTCTTC.

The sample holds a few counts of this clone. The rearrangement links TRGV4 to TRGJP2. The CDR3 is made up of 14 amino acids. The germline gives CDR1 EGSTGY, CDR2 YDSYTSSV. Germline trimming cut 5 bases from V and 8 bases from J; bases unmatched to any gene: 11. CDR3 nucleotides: TGTGCCACCTGGGCGATCCGAGTGGATTGGATCAAGACGTTT. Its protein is CATWAIRVDWIKTF.

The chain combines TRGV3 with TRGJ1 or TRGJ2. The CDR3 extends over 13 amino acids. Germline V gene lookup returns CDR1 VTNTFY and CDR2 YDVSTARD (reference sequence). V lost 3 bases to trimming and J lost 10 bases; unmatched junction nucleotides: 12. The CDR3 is CATWDHHGGKKLF. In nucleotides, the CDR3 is TGTGCCACCTGGGACCATCATGGGGGAAAGAAACTCTTT.

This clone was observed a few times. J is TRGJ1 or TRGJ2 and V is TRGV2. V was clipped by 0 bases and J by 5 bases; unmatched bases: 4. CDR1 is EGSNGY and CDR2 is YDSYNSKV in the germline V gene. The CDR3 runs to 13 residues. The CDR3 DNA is TGTGCCACCTGGGACGGGCTAAATTATAAGAAACTCTTT. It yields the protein CATWDGLNYKKLF.

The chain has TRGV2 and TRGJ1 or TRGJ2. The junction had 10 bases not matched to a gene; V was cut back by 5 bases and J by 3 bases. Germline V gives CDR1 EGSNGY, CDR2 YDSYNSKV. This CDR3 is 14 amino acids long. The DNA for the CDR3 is TGTGCCACCTGGGGCGGCCCGAGTTATTATAAGAAACTCTTT. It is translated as CATWGGPSYYKKLF.

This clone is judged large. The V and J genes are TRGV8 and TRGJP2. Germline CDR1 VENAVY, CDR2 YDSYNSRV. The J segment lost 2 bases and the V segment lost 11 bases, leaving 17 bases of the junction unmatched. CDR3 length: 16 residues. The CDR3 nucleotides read TGTGCCAGCCGGCTAACCAAGGGCAGTAGTGATTGGATCAAGACGTTT. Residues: CASRLTKGSSDWIKTF.

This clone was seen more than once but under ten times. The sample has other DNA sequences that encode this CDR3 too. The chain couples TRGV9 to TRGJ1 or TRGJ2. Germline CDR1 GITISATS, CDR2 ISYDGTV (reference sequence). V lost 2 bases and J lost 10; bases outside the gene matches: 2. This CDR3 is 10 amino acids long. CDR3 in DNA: TGTGCCTTGTGGGAGGGGAAGAAACTCTTT. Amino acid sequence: CALWEGKKLF.

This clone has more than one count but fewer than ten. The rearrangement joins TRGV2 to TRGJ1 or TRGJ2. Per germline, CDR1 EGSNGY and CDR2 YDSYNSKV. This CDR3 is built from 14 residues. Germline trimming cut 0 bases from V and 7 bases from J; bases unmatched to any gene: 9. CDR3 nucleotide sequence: TGTGCCACCTGGGACGGGCAAGTAGGGTATAAGAAACTCTTT. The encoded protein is CATWDGQVGYKKLF.

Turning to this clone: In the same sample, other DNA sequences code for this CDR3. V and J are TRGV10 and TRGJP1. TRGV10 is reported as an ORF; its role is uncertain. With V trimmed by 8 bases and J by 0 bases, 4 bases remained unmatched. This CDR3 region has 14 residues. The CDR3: CAAWGYTTGWFKIF. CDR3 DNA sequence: TGTGCTGCGTGGGGCTATACCACTGGTTGGTTCAAGATATTT.

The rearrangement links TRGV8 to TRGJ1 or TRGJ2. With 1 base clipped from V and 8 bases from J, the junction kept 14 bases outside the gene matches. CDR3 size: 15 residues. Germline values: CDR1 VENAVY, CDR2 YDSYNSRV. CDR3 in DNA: TGTGCCACCTGGGATAGAAGGGCCCACCGACATAAGAAACTCTTT. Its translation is CATWDRRAHRHKKLF.